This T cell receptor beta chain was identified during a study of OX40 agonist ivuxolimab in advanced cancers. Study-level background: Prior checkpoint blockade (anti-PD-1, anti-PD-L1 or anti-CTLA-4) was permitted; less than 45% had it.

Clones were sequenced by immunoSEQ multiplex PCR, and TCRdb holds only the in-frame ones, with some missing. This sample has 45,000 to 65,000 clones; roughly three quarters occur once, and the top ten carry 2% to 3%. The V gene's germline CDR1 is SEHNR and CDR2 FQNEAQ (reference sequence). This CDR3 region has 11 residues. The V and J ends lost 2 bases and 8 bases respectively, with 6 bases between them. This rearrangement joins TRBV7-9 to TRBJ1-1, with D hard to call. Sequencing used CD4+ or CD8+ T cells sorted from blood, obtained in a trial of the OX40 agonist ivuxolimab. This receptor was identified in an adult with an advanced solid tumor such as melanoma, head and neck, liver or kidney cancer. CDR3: CASSLSREAFF. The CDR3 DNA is TGTGCCAGCAGCTTAAGCAGGGAAGCTTTCTTT. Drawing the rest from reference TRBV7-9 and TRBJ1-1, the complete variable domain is DTGVSQNPRHKITKRGQNVTFRCDPISEHNRLYWYRQTLGQGPEFLTYFQNEAQLEKSRLLSDRFSAERPKGSFSTLEIQRTEQGDSAMYLCASSLSREAFFGQGTRLTVV.